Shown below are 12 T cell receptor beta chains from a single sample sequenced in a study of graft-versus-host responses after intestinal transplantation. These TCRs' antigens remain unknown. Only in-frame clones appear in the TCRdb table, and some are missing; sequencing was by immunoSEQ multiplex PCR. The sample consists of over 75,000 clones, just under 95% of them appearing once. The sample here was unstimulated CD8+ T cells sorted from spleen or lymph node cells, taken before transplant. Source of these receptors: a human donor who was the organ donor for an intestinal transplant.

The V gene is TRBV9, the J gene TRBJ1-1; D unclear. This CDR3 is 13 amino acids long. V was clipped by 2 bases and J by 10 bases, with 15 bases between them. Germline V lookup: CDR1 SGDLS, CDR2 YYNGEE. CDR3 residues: CASSVRREGRAFF. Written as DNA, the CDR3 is TGTGCCAGCAGCGTCCGGCGGGAAGGTAGAGCTTTCTTT. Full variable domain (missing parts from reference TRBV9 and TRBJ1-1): DSGVTQTPKHLITATGQRVTLRCSPRSGDLSVYWYQQSLDQGLQFLIQYYNGEERAKGNILERFSAQQFPDLHSELNLSSLELGDSALYFCASSVRREGRAFFGQGTRLTVV.

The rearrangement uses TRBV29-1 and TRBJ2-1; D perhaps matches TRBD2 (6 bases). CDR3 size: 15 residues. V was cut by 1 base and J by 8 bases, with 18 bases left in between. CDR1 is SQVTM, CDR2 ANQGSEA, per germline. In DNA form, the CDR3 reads TGCAGCGTTGAAGGATGGACTACTCTCGGCCATGAGCAGTTCTTC. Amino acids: CSVEGWTTLGHEQFF.

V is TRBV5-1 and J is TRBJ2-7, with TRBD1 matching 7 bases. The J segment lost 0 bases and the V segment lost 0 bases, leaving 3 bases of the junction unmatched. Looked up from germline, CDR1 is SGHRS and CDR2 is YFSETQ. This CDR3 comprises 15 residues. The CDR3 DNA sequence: TGCGCCAGCAGCTTGGCCGGGACAGACTCCTACGAGCAGTACTTC. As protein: CASSLAGTDSYEQYF.

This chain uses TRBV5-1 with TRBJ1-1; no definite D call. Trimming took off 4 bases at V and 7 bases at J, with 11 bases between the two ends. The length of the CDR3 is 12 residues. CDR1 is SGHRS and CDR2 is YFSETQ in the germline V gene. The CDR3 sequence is CASSGGMNEAFF. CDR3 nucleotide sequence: TGCGCCAGCAGCGGCGGGATGAATGAAGCTTTCTTT.

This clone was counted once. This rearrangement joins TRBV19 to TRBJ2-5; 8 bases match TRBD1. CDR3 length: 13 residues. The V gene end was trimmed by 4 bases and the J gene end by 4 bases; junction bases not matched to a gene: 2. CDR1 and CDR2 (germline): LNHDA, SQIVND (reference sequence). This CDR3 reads CASSTRGLETQYF. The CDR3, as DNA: TGTGCCAGTAGTACCAGGGGGCTAGAGACCCAGTACTTC.

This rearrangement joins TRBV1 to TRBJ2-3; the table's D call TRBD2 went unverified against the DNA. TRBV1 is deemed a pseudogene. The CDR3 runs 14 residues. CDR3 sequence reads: CTSSHGRPTDTQYF. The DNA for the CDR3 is TGCACCAGCAGCCATGGGAGGCCCACAGATACGCAGTATTTT.

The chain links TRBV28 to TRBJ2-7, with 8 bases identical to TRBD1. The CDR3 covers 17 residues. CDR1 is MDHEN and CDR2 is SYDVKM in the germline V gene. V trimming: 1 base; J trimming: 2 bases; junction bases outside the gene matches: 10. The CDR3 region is CASSLSRQGLLTYEQYF. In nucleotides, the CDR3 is TGTGCCAGCAGTTTATCGCGACAGGGGCTTTTGACCTACGAGCAGTACTTC.

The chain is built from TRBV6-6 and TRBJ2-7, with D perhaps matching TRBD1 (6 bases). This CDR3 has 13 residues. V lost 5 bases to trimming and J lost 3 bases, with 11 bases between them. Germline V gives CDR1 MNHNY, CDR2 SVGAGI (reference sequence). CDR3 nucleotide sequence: TGTGCCAGCAGTACCGGACAGAGCTACGAGCAGTACTTC. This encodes CASSTGQSYEQYF.

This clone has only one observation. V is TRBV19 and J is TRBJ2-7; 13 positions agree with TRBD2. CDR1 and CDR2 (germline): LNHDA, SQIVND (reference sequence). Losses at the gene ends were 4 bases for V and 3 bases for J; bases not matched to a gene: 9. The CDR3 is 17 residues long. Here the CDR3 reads CASSTGTSGIGFYEQYF. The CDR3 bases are TGTGCCAGTAGTACCGGGACTAGCGGGATCGGTTTCTACGAGCAGTACTTC. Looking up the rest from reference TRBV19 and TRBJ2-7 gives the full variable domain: DGGITQSPKYLFRKEGQNVTLSCEQNLNHDAMYWYRQDPGQGLRLIYYSQIVNDFQKGDIAEGYSVSREKKESFPLTVTSAQKNPTAFYLCASSTGTSGIGFYEQYFGPGTRLTVT.

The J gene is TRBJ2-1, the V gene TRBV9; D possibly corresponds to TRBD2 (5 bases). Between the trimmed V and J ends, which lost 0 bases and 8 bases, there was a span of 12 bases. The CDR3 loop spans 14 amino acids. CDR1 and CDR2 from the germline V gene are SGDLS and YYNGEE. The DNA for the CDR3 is TGTGCCAGCAGCGTAGGGGGAGACGTCGATGAGCAGTTCTTC. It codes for CASSVGGDVDEQFF.

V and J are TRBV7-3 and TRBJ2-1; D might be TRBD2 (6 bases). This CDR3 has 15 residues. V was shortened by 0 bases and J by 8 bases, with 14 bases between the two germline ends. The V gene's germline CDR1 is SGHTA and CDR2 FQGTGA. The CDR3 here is CASSLTFLASHEQFF. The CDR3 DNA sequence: TGTGCCAGCAGCTTAACGTTCCTAGCGAGCCATGAGCAGTTCTTC.

The chain's CDR3 is CASSLAGALTETQYF. In DNA form, the CDR3 reads TGTGCCAGCAGCCTAGCGGGGGCATTGACGGAGACCCAGTACTTC. The chain carries TRBV14 and TRBJ2-5; TRBD2 aligns across 9 bases. Trimming removed 4 bases from V and 5 bases from J; junction bases left unmatched: 8. Germline V gene lookup returns CDR1 SGHDN and CDR2 FVKESK. The CDR3 totals 15 residues.